This TCR beta chain stems from a study of T cell repertoires in cytomegalovirus infection. In germline, CDR1 is MNHEY, CDR2 SVGEGT. V was pared by 1 base and J by 5 bases, with 11 bases between. The CDR3 contains 14 residues. TCRdb ran MiXCR on the reads and lists one entry per CDR3 protein. The table records a few hundred thousand distinct CDR3 sequences, approximately 15% of them present only once. Notes on the study in general: CMV-specific TCR beta clonotypes restricted by HLA-C were the ones dominating the ex vivo response. Carriers of CMV plus the relevant HLA were identified by cumulative public TCR beta family frequency.

This clonotype has at least ten counts. The antigen is unknown. The sequence derives from a human donor in good health (CMV status not recorded). Some clones in this sample may be carry-over from other donors' samples. The chain links TRBV6-2 or TRBV6-3 to TRBJ1-1; D is ambiguous. The sample taken for sequencing was CD8+ T cells from PBMCs. The DNA for the CDR3 is TGTGCCAGCAGTTACTGGGCAGCCACGACTGAAGCTTTCTTT. It specifies CASSYWAATTEAFF.